This T cell receptor beta chain was observed in a study of T cell responses to AZD1222 COVID-19 vaccine. Using immunoSEQ multiplex PCR, the repertoire was profiled, and TCRdb retains in-frame clones only, with some absent. The sample holds 150,000 to 180,000 clones, approximately 87% seen once. Trimming removed 2 bases at V and 5 bases at J, with 10 bases between. The CDR3 is 14 residues long. Germline values: CDR1 KGHSH, CDR2 LQKENI. This receptor was obtained from an adult in good health. This sample comprised peripheral blood, obtained on day 0 of MenACWY control vaccination. The chain couples TRBV18 to TRBJ2-1; TRBD1 is a possible D gene (6 bases). CDR3 in amino acids: CASSPGGRDNEQFF. The CDR3 DNA sequence: TGTGCCAGCTCACCAGGGGGCCGGGACAATGAGCAGTTCTTC.